One and the same sample provided the 14 T cell receptor beta chains below, sequenced in a study of blood T cell repertoires in COVID-19. Data came from immunoSEQ multiplex PCR; TCRdb stores just in-frame clones and leaves some out. The data contain approximately 170,000 clones, 70% to 90% of them singletons. The sequenced sample consisted of peripheral blood. All receptors come from a man at least 80 years old with COVID-19, enrolled during active disease.

The rearrangement joins TRBV5-4 to TRBJ1-6, with D possibly being TRBD1 (6 bases). V lost 4 bases, J lost 8 bases, and 19 bases lay in between. This CDR3 comprises 16 residues. Germline CDR1 is SGHNT and CDR2 is YYREEE (reference sequence). The CDR3: CASSLSEGGLYSPLHF. The CDR3 region has the DNA TGTGCCAGCAGCCTAAGCGAGGGGGGGCTTTATTCACCCCTCCACTTT.

This clone was seen once. This CDR3 is also generated by other DNA sequences in the sample. The chain couples TRBV5-1 to TRBJ1-3; weak D call: TRBD1 (5 bases). Germline V CDR1 and CDR2: SGHRS, YFSETQ. The CDR3 has 16 residues. Trimming left V 0 bases short and J 2 bases short, with 12 bases between. The CDR3 nucleotides are TGCGCCAGCAGCTTGGAAGCAGGGCGTCCTGGAAACACCATATATTTT. As protein: CASSLEAGRPGNTIYF. The complete variable domain, with remaining parts taken from reference TRBV5-1 and TRBJ1-3, reads KAGVTQTPRYLIKTRGQQVTLSCSPISGHRSVSWYQQTPGQGLQFLFEYFSETQRNKGNFPGRFSGRQFSNSRSEMNVSTLELGDSALYLCASSLEAGRPGNTIYFGEGSWLTVV.

The chain is built from TRBV7-8 and TRBJ1-4, with D perhaps TRBD1 (5 bases). V was trimmed by 0 bases and J by 0 bases, leaving 8 bases between them. From germline, CDR1 is SGHVS and CDR2 FQNEAQ. There are 16 residues in the CDR3. The CDR3 coding sequence is TGTGCCAGCAGCTTAGCGGGGCCTGCAACTAATGAAAAACTGTTTTTT. Residues: CASSLAGPATNEKLFF.

With respect to this clone: This same CDR3 is encoded by further DNA sequences in the sample. V is TRBV5-1 and J is TRBJ1-1; a weak D match, TRBD1 (5 bases). V was pared by 1 base and J by 5 bases, with 12 bases between. Germline V CDR1 and CDR2: SGHRS, YFSETQ. The CDR3 covers 14 residues. The CDR3 region is CASSLRQGGTEAFF. The CDR3 DNA is TGCGCCAGCAGCTTGAGGCAGGGTGGAACTGAAGCTTTCTTT. Looking up the rest from reference TRBV5-1 and TRBJ1-1 gives the full variable domain: KAGVTQTPRYLIKTRGQQVTLSCSPISGHRSVSWYQQTPGQGLQFLFEYFSETQRNKGNFPGRFSGRQFSNSRSEMNVSTLELGDSALYLCASSLRQGGTEAFFGQGTRLTVV.

J is TRBJ1-1 and V is TRBV6-1; 8 bases are a match to TRBD1. Germline V lookup: CDR1 MNHNS, CDR2 SASEGT. CDR3 length: 14 amino acids. V lost 4 bases, J lost 7 bases, and 8 bases stayed unmatched. This chain's CDR3 is CASSALGTGVEAFF. The CDR3 nucleotides are TGTGCCAGCAGTGCCCTCGGGACAGGAGTTGAAGCTTTCTTT.

The rearrangement links TRBV12-3 or TRBV12-4 to TRBJ2-6; unclear D gene. V shed 5 bases and J shed 2 bases, with 4 bases lying between them. The CDR3 contains 13 residues. Written as DNA, the CDR3 is TGTGCCAGCAGTCGAGCTGGGGCCAACGTCCTGACTTTC. Encoded protein: CASSRAGANVLTF.

CDR3: CASSLEQGAPIGSPLHF. In DNA form, the CDR3 reads TGTGCCAGCAGCTTAGAACAGGGGGCGCCGATTGGGTCGCCCCTCCACTTT. The V call is TRBV11-3, the J call TRBJ1-6, with TRBD1 identical over 9 bases. The CDR3 runs to 17 residues. The ends lost 0 bases at V and 13 bases at J; junction bases unmatched: 13. The germline V gene encodes CDR1 SGHNT and CDR2 YENEEA.

The chain uses TRBV6-2 or TRBV6-3 and TRBJ1-1, with 8 bases fitting TRBD1. CDR3 size: 16 residues. V shed 2 bases and J 4 bases; nucleotides not matched to a gene: 9. The germline gives CDR1 MNHEY, CDR2 SVGEGT. The DNA of the CDR3 is TGTGCCAGCAGTTACGACAGGGGTTTAATCGGCACTGAAGCTTTCTTT. Encoded protein: CASSYDRGLIGTEAFF.

The sample holds one count of this clone. V gene TRBV18 combines with J gene TRBJ1-1; the match to TRBD1 covers 10 bases. CDR3 size: 14 residues. Per germline, CDR1 KGHSH and CDR2 LQKENI. Losses at the gene ends were 6 bases for V and 7 bases for J; bases not matched to a gene: 8. This chain's CDR3 is CASSSGTGDVEAFF. The CDR3 bases are TGTGCCAGCTCGTCGGGGACAGGGGATGTTGAAGCTTTCTTT.

The chain recombines TRBV7-3 with TRBJ1-6; D unclear. The CDR3 is 13 residues long. V lost 5 bases to trimming and J lost 7 bases, with 9 bases between them. The germline gives CDR1 SGHTA, CDR2 FQGTGA. The CDR3 sequence is CASSVEANSPLHF. CDR3 nucleotides: TGTGCCAGCAGCGTCGAGGCGAATTCACCCCTCCACTTT.

CDR3: CASSSTGTGGYNEQFF. The CDR3 nucleotides read TGTGCCAGCAGTTCTACCGGGACAGGGGGCTACAATGAGCAGTTCTTC. V and J are TRBV6-5 and TRBJ2-1; 11 bases are shared with TRBD1. The CDR3 is 16 amino acids. The germline CDR1 and CDR2 sequences are MNHEY and SVGAGI. Unmatched junction bases numbered 5, after V lost 4 bases and J lost 3 bases.

The chain has TRBV18 and TRBJ1-4; possibly TRBD1 for D (5 bases). The CDR3 extends over 15 amino acids. V was clipped by 6 bases and J by 10 bases, with 21 bases between them. In germline, CDR1 is KGHSH, CDR2 LQKENI. In nucleotides, the CDR3 is TGTGCCAGCTCGTCTCGGCGGGGGTTTATTGGAAAACTGTTTTTT. This encodes CASSSRRGFIGKLFF.

This clone was picked up a small number of times. The chain combines TRBV6-5 with TRBJ1-5; D gene uncertain. The germline CDR1 and CDR2 sequences are MNHEY and SVGAGI. This CDR3 region has 13 residues. Trimming cost V 5 bases and J 4 bases, with 9 bases left between them. In DNA form, the CDR3 reads TGTGCCAGCAGTATAACAGCTAATCAGCCCCAGCATTTT. Translation: CASSITANQPQHF.

This clone was seen just once. The chain links TRBV20-1 to TRBJ1-5; D may be TRBD1 (5 bases). Trimming removed 3 bases from V and 4 bases from J, with 10 bases in between. This CDR3 contains 13 residues. Germline loops: CDR1 DFQATT, CDR2 SNEGSKA (reference sequence). CDR3 coding DNA: TGCAGTGCTAGTAGGGCAGGGAATCAGCCCCAGCATTTT. Its protein is CSASRAGNQPQHF.